This record concerns one T cell receptor (beta chain) sequence. What it recognizes is unknown. Study donors comprised healthy, HIV-negative adults devoid of recent acute infection or vaccination. A split of CD4+ cells into CD45RA+ naive and CD45RA-negative memory subsets was performed. This sample was included in a study of shared clonotypes between healthy human individuals. Overall study findings and caveats: Memory subsets generally showed smaller estimated richness than naive subsets did. Of the naive CD4 clonotypes, around 5% were shared across several donors.

The data were produced by immunoSEQ multiplex PCR, yet TCRdb's version contains in-frame clones alone and is incomplete. The sample shows about 2.4 million clones, roughly 93% of them seen only once. Germline CDR1 is SGHAT and CDR2 is FQNNGV. There are 14 residues in the CDR3. V lost 0 bases and J 4 bases, leaving 7 bases between the germline ends. The origin of this receptor is a man younger than 35 in good health. Some clones in this sample may be carry-over from other donors' samples. The chain couples TRBV11-2 to TRBJ2-4, with a tentative D call TRBD2 (5 bases). Sequenced: naive CD4+ T cells from PBMCs. Sample subset: CD45RA+ positively selected. In DNA, the CDR3 is TGTGCCAGCAGCTTAGATGGCGGGAAAAACATTCAGTACTTC. It translates to CASSLDGGKNIQYF.